The clone carrying this T cell receptor beta chain was detected many times. The target antigen is unknown. When ophthalmopathy did not progress within 18 months, Graves' hyperthyroidism was considered stable. Germline V CDR1 and CDR2: SGHNT, YENEEA. Losses at the gene ends were 6 bases for V and 4 bases for J; bases not matched to a gene: 10. This CDR3 is built from 15 residues. This entry belongs to a study of T cells in Graves' hyperthyroidism and ophthalmopathy. Authors of the study amplified TCR beta CDR3 regions from RNA transcripts. The TCR CDR3 was amplified in a first-round RT-PCR using the HTBI primer set. TCRdb itself ran the multiplex PCR reads through MiXCR, one entry per CDR3 protein. Of about 550,000 distinct CDR3 sequences listed, less than 25% are singletons. Study-wide results and caveats: Within blood appeared most thyroid clonotypes that had expanded above 0.001.

The clonotype was recovered from a man younger than 30 with Graves' hyperthyroidism. The chain carries TRBV11-3 and TRBJ2-7; the match to TRBD2 covers 9 bases. The specimen was blood. CDR3 in DNA: TGTGCCAGCAGTCGTGGGGGGACTAGCATTTACGAGCAGTACTTC. It encodes CASSRGGTSIYEQYF.